Listed here is a single T cell receptor beta chain. Its matching antigen is unknown. This sample was taken from a study of OX40 agonist ivuxolimab in advanced cancers. Notes on the study in general: CD8+ T cells showed, on average, more clonal expansion than CD4+ cells. Partly responding patients at 0.1-3.0 mg/kg showed some of the smallest clonal expansion.

Autoimmune disease history or systemic immunosuppression excluded patients. V lost 1 base and J lost 3, with 19 bases in between. The CDR3 length is 17 residues. The germline gives CDR1 SNHLY, CDR2 FYNNEI. Generated by immunoSEQ multiplex PCR, the TCRdb table keeps only in-frame clones and is missing some. The repertoire includes 5,500 to 7,500 clones, 80% to 90% of them detected once, and about 26% sits in the top ten. The starting material was CD4+ or CD8+ T cells sorted from blood, obtained in a trial of the OX40 agonist ivuxolimab. V is TRBV2 and J is TRBJ2-7, with D perhaps TRBD1 (7 bases). This sequence was found in an adult with an advanced solid tumor such as melanoma, head and neck, liver or kidney cancer. Here the CDR3 reads CASSEVISGGTDYEQYF. The CDR3 DNA reads TGTGCCAGCAGTGAAGTGATTTCCGGCGGGACAGACTACGAGCAGTACTTC.